A selection of T cell receptor beta chains follows, all from one sample in a study of beta chain features in type 1 diabetes. Here immunoSEQ multiplex PCR was the method, and the copy in TCRdb shows in-frame clones only, minus some. The table shows 450,000 to 600,000 clones, with 25% to 35% occurring only once. Sequenced sample: naive CD4+ T cells from blood. All receptors derive from a man younger than 35 in good health. Both conserved end residues are part of each CDR3. The order of the fields is D gene, clone size, J gene, V gene, CDR3 protein, CDR3 DNA. The D gene is left open where the match is weak. Not every row has a clone size; where given, it reads once, few, many or a size class.

d_gene: -; abundance: few; j_gene: TRBJ2-2; v_gene: TRBV11-3; CDR3aa: CASSLNTGELFF; CDR3nt: TGTGCCAGCAGCTTAAACACCGGGGAGCTGTTTTTT
d_gene: -; abundance: once; j_gene: TRBJ1-2; v_gene: TRBV7-8; CDR3aa: CASSLTSYGYTF; CDR3nt: TGTGCCAGCAGCTTAACCAGCTATGGCTACACCTTC
d_gene: -; abundance: -; j_gene: TRBJ2-2; v_gene: TRBV4-1; CDR3aa: CASSRTLGSNTGELFF; CDR3nt: TGCGCCAGCAGTCGGACACTGGGATCGAACACCGGGGAGCTGTTTTTT
d_gene: -; abundance: few; j_gene: TRBJ2-5; v_gene: TRBV29-1; CDR3aa: CSVVQGGETQYF; CDR3nt: TGCAGCGTTGTTCAGGGCGGGGAGACCCAGTACTTC
d_gene: -; abundance: -; j_gene: TRBJ1-1; v_gene: TRBV29-1; CDR3aa: CSGGDTEAFF; CDR3nt: TGCAGCGGGGGAGACACTGAAGCTTTCTTT
d_gene: -; abundance: -; j_gene: TRBJ2-7; v_gene: TRBV12-5; CDR3aa: CASGLGQPSVPQYF; CDR3nt: TGTGCTAGTGGTTTGGGACAGCCCTCTGTTCCGCAGTACTTC
d_gene: -; abundance: -; j_gene: TRBJ2-1; v_gene: TRBV4-1; CDR3aa: CASSQEPRDPHRSYNEQFF; CDR3nt: TGCGCCAGCAGCCAAGAACCCAGGGACCCTCACCGCTCCTACAATGAGCAGTTCTTC
d_gene: -; abundance: -; j_gene: TRBJ1-1; v_gene: TRBV30; CDR3aa: CAWGTVMNTEAFF; CDR3nt: TGTGCCTGGGGGACGGTTATGAACACTGAAGCTTTCTTT
d_gene: TRBD2; abundance: -; j_gene: TRBJ2-1; v_gene: TRBV10-3; CDR3aa: CAISVTSGYNNEQFF; CDR3nt: TGTGCCATCAGTGTAACTAGCGGGTACAACAATGAGCAGTTCTTC
d_gene: -; abundance: -; j_gene: TRBJ2-7; v_gene: TRBV5-6; CDR3aa: CASSSGLERASYEQYF; CDR3nt: TGTGCCAGCAGCTCAGGCCTGGAGCGGGCATCCTACGAGCAGTACTTC
d_gene: -; abundance: -; j_gene: TRBJ2-5; v_gene: TRBV29-1; CDR3aa: CSADRFQETQYF; CDR3nt: TGCAGCGCGGACAGATTCCAAGAGACCCAGTACTTC
d_gene: TRBD2; abundance: few; j_gene: TRBJ2-3; v_gene: TRBV29-1; CDR3aa: CSVSTSGGGTQYF; CDR3nt: TGCAGCGTTTCCACTAGCGGGGGAGGTACGCAGTATTTT
d_gene: TRBD2; abundance: -; j_gene: TRBJ2-1; v_gene: TRBV4-2; CDR3aa: CASSQVAGQPYNEQFF; CDR3nt: TGTGCCAGCAGCCAAGTAGCGGGACAACCCTACAATGAGCAGTTCTTC
d_gene: -; abundance: -; j_gene: TRBJ2-4; v_gene: TRBV29-1; CDR3aa: CSVAEGLGIQYF; CDR3nt: TGCAGCGTCGCCGAAGGGCTAGGCATTCAGTACTTC
d_gene: TRBD1; abundance: -; j_gene: TRBJ1-5; v_gene: TRBV7-6; CDR3aa: CASSFLPRGRNIGNQPQHF; CDR3nt: TGTGCCAGCAGCTTCCTCCCAAGGGGGCGGAATATCGGCAATCAGCCCCAGCATTTT
d_gene: TRBD1; abundance: few; j_gene: TRBJ1-1; v_gene: TRBV30; CDR3aa: CAWYRDRGLEAFF; CDR3nt: TGTGCCTGGTACCGGGACAGGGGGCTTGAAGCTTTCTTT
d_gene: TRBD2; abundance: -; j_gene: TRBJ2-7; v_gene: TRBV6-6; CDR3aa: CASCLTSGSIDEQYF; CDR3nt: TGTGCCAGCTGCCTGACTAGCGGGAGTATAGACGAGCAGTACTTC
d_gene: -; abundance: few; j_gene: TRBJ1-2; v_gene: TRBV5-6; CDR3aa: CASSLARPLPNYGYTF; CDR3nt: TGTGCCAGCAGCTTGGCCAGGCCTTTACCTAACTATGGCTACACCTTC
d_gene: TRBD1; abundance: -; j_gene: TRBJ2-1; v_gene: TRBV16; CDR3aa: CASSQSPGQGEFF; CDR3nt: TGTGCCAGCAGCCAATCTCCAGGACAGGGCGAGTTCTTC
d_gene: -; abundance: few; j_gene: TRBJ1-3; v_gene: TRBV30; CDR3aa: CAWIYRNTIYF; CDR3nt: TGTGCCTGGATTTACCGAAACACCATATATTTT
d_gene: -; abundance: few; j_gene: TRBJ2-1; v_gene: TRBV5-1; CDR3aa: CASSGADYPIDEQFF; CDR3nt: TGCGCCAGCAGCGGAGCGGACTATCCCATCGATGAGCAGTTCTTC
d_gene: -; abundance: -; j_gene: TRBJ2-5; v_gene: TRBV5-1; CDR3aa: CASSLEWRETQYF; CDR3nt: TGCGCCAGCAGCTTGGAATGGAGGGAGACCCAGTACTTC
d_gene: TRBD1; abundance: -; j_gene: TRBJ1-2; v_gene: TRBV7-9; CDR3aa: CASSLVGDSSYGYTF; CDR3nt: TGTGCCAGCAGCTTAGTAGGGGACAGTTCATATGGCTACACCTTC
d_gene: TRBD1; abundance: -; j_gene: TRBJ2-7; v_gene: TRBV5-4; CDR3aa: CASSPSGQGADNEQYF; CDR3nt: TGTGCCAGCAGCCCCTCGGGGCAGGGGGCTGATAACGAGCAGTACTTC
d_gene: -; abundance: -; j_gene: TRBJ1-5; v_gene: TRBV5-6; CDR3aa: CASSNRQAGQPQHF; CDR3nt: TGTGCCAGCAGCAACCGACAGGCCGGTCAGCCCCAGCATTTT
d_gene: -; abundance: -; j_gene: TRBJ2-1; v_gene: TRBV28; CDR3aa: CASSLPRRDEQFF; CDR3nt: TGTGCCAGCAGTTTACCTAGACGGGATGAGCAGTTCTTC
d_gene: -; abundance: -; j_gene: TRBJ1-1; v_gene: TRBV29-1; CDR3aa: CSGGGNTEAFF; CDR3nt: TGCAGCGGAGGGGGTAACACTGAAGCTTTCTTT
d_gene: -; abundance: -; j_gene: TRBJ2-1; v_gene: TRBV14; CDR3aa: CASRQVGISSYNEQFF; CDR3nt: TGTGCCAGCAGGCAAGTGGGAATCAGCTCCTACAATGAGCAGTTCTTC
d_gene: TRBD1; abundance: -; j_gene: TRBJ2-7; v_gene: TRBV15; CDR3aa: CATSRDGTGGYEQYF; CDR3nt: TGTGCCACCAGCAGAGATGGGACAGGGGGCTACGAGCAGTACTTC
d_gene: -; abundance: -; j_gene: TRBJ1-4; v_gene: TRBV9; CDR3aa: CASSAEAGGGEKLFF; CDR3nt: TGTGCCAGCAGCGCCGAGGCTGGGGGCGGTGAAAAACTGTTTTTT
d_gene: -; abundance: -; j_gene: TRBJ2-1; v_gene: TRBV4-3; CDR3aa: CASSQDGAGRDEQFF; CDR3nt: TGCGCCAGCAGCCAAGATGGGGCTGGACGCGATGAGCAGTTCTTC
d_gene: TRBD1; abundance: few; j_gene: TRBJ2-1; v_gene: TRBV7-9; CDR3aa: CASSFVFQGDEQFF; CDR3nt: TGTGCCAGCAGCTTCGTTTTCCAGGGGGATGAGCAGTTCTTC
d_gene: -; abundance: -; j_gene: TRBJ2-2; v_gene: TRBV7-9; CDR3aa: CASSFVDHTGELFF; CDR3nt: TGTGCCAGCAGCTTTGTTGACCACACCGGGGAGCTGTTTTTT
d_gene: -; abundance: -; j_gene: TRBJ1-3; v_gene: TRBV25-1; CDR3aa: CASSEYQFHTIYF; CDR3nt: TGTGCCAGCAGTGAATACCAATTCCACACCATATATTTT
d_gene: TRBD1; abundance: few; j_gene: TRBJ1-5; v_gene: TRBV30; CDR3aa: CAWSGRGNMDQPQHF; CDR3nt: TGTGCCTGGAGTGGCAGGGGGAATATGGATCAGCCCCAGCATTTT
d_gene: -; abundance: -; j_gene: TRBJ1-1; v_gene: TRBV7-8; CDR3aa: CASSRIRGNTEAFF; CDR3nt: TGTGCCAGCAGCAGAATACGTGGGAACACTGAAGCTTTCTTT
d_gene: TRBD2; abundance: -; j_gene: TRBJ2-1; v_gene: TRBV18; CDR3aa: CASSDVAGFYNEQFF; CDR3nt: TGTGCCAGCTCAGACGTAGCGGGATTCTACAATGAGCAGTTCTTC
d_gene: TRBD2; abundance: -; j_gene: TRBJ2-7; v_gene: TRBV7-2; CDR3aa: CASSPGGGSAYEQYF; CDR3nt: TGTGCCAGCAGCCCCGGCGGGGGGAGTGCCTACGAGCAGTACTTC
d_gene: TRBD2; abundance: -; j_gene: TRBJ2-3; v_gene: TRBV7-9; CDR3aa: CASSLVLADTDTQYF; CDR3nt: TGTGCCAGCAGCTTAGTACTAGCGGACACAGATACGCAGTATTTT
d_gene: -; abundance: -; j_gene: TRBJ1-2; v_gene: TRBV15; CDR3aa: CATSRENYGYTF; CDR3nt: TGTGCCACCAGCAGGGAAAACTATGGCTACACCTTC
d_gene: TRBD2; abundance: few; j_gene: TRBJ2-1; v_gene: TRBV9; CDR3aa: CASSTGTSGYNEQFF; CDR3nt: TGTGCCAGCAGCACGGGGACTAGCGGATACAATGAGCAGTTCTTC
d_gene: -; abundance: -; j_gene: TRBJ2-5; v_gene: TRBV14; CDR3aa: CASSGGETQYF; CDR3nt: TGTGCCAGCAGTGGCGGCGAGACCCAGTACTTC